Listed here is a single TCR beta chain. The antigen is undetermined. The entry originates in a study of cytotoxic CD8 clonotypes in ibrutinib-treated CLL. Study results and caveats: Pretreatment clonality was elevated relative to age-matched healthy donors and paralleled circulating CD8+ T-cell counts.

Trimming pared 1 base from V and 4 bases from J, leaving 16 bases between. Germline V CDR1 and CDR2: SEHNR, FQNEAQ (reference sequence). This CDR3 is 16 amino acids long. Assay used: immunoSEQ multiplex PCR; TCRdb lists only in-frame clones, some missing. Counted here are 30,000 to 40,000 clones, roughly three quarters occurring once; the ten biggest clones make up about 27%. The chain links TRBV7-9 to TRBJ1-2; weak D call: TRBD1 (5 bases). The sequence was collected from a human donor with chronic lymphocytic leukemia. The source was PBMCs, collected before ibrutinib treatment. CDR3 in DNA: TGTGCCAGCAGCTTAGGAGGGTCAGGGAACATCTATGGCTACACCTTC. Protein sequence: CASSLGGSGNIYGYTF.